This is a list of T cell receptor beta chains from one sample in a study of blood T cell repertoires in COVID-19. The protocol was immunoSEQ multiplex PCR, while the TCRdb copy is restricted to in-frame clones and leaves out a portion. Counted here are 230,000 or so clones, about 79% occurring once; the ten biggest clones make up around 1.5%. Sequencing was performed on peripheral blood. These receptors came from a woman between 35 and 50 years old who had recovered from COVID-19. Both conserved end residues are part of each CDR3. Each record gives: CDR3 DNA, CDR3 protein, V gene, D gene, J gene, clone size. A D gene is named only where the DNA matches it firmly. Clone size is given for some rows only: seen once, a few or many times, or a class if the clone is expanded.

cdr3_nt: TGTGCCAGCAGTTACTCTCGGGGAGGGGTCTATGGCTACACCTTC; cdr3_aa: CASSYSRGGVYGYTF; v_call: TRBV6-5; d_call: NA; j_call: TRBJ1-2; clone_size: NA
cdr3_nt: TGTGCCAGCAGCGTAATCGGAACGGGGGGGCGGAATGAGCAGTTCTTC; cdr3_aa: CASSVIGTGGRNEQFF; v_call: TRBV9; d_call: TRBD2; j_call: TRBJ2-1; clone_size: NA
cdr3_nt: TGTGCCAGCAGGGTCGAAACAGGGGGCTTCACCGGGGAGCTGTTTTTT; cdr3_aa: CASRVETGGFTGELFF; v_call: TRBV10-3; d_call: TRBD1; j_call: TRBJ2-2; clone_size: NA
cdr3_nt: TGTGCCAGCAGCTTAAACTGGGGCGAGACCGGGGAGCTGTTTTTT; cdr3_aa: CASSLNWGETGELFF; v_call: TRBV7-3; d_call: NA; j_call: TRBJ2-2; clone_size: NA
cdr3_nt: TGTGCCAGTAGTCTCTCCGGGACAGGGGCCCATTATGGCTACACCTTC; cdr3_aa: CASSLSGTGAHYGYTF; v_call: TRBV19; d_call: TRBD1; j_call: TRBJ1-2; clone_size: NA
cdr3_nt: TGTGCCAGCAGACTTTCATGGAGCCGAAACACTGAAGCTTTCTTT; cdr3_aa: CASRLSWSRNTEAFF; v_call: TRBV28; d_call: NA; j_call: TRBJ1-1; clone_size: NA
cdr3_nt: TGTGCCAGCTCACCCCTGAGTTATGGAGAAGGTGAGCAGTTCTTC; cdr3_aa: CASSPLSYGEGEQFF; v_call: TRBV18; d_call: NA; j_call: TRBJ2-1; clone_size: NA
cdr3_nt: TGCGCCAGCAGCCAAGAGGGAGCCGCGCGGGGAGGGTATACCAATCAGCCCCAGCATTTT; cdr3_aa: CASSQEGAARGGYTNQPQHF; v_call: TRBV4-1; d_call: NA; j_call: TRBJ1-5; clone_size: NA
cdr3_nt: TGTGCCAGCAGCTCGACAGGGGCGTGGAGTGAAAAACTGTTTTTT; cdr3_aa: CASSSTGAWSEKLFF; v_call: TRBV7-2; d_call: TRBD1; j_call: TRBJ1-4; clone_size: NA
cdr3_nt: TGTGCCAGCAGTGAAATTGACAGGACCTACGAGCAGTACTTC; cdr3_aa: CASSEIDRTYEQYF; v_call: TRBV2; d_call: NA; j_call: TRBJ2-7; clone_size: NA
cdr3_nt: TGTGCTAGCAGCGTCGGAGGGGGCGGGGATACGCAGTATTTT; cdr3_aa: CASSVGGGGDTQYF; v_call: TRBV7-7; d_call: NA; j_call: TRBJ2-3; clone_size: NA
cdr3_nt: TGTGCCAGCAGCTACGGGACAGGGGGCTGGGAGCAGTACTTC; cdr3_aa: CASSYGTGGWEQYF; v_call: TRBV7-9; d_call: TRBD1; j_call: TRBJ2-7; clone_size: NA
cdr3_nt: TGTGCCAGCAGCAGGGGCACTGAAGCTTTCTTT; cdr3_aa: CASSRGTEAFF; v_call: TRBV3-1/TRBV3-2; d_call: NA; j_call: TRBJ1-1; clone_size: NA
cdr3_nt: TGTGCCAACAGGGACAGGGTTACCTATGGCTACACCTTC; cdr3_aa: CANRDRVTYGYTF; v_call: TRBV28; d_call: TRBD1; j_call: TRBJ1-2; clone_size: NA
cdr3_nt: TGTGCCAGTAGTGACTACAGGGGGCCCAATGAAAAACTGTTTTTT; cdr3_aa: CASSDYRGPNEKLFF; v_call: TRBV19; d_call: TRBD1; j_call: TRBJ1-4; clone_size: NA
cdr3_nt: TGTGCCAGTAGTATTGGTGTCGGGTCCTACGAGCAGTACTTC; cdr3_aa: CASSIGVGSYEQYF; v_call: TRBV19; d_call: NA; j_call: TRBJ2-7; clone_size: NA
cdr3_nt: TGTGCCAGCAGCTTAGGTCGGGATAATTCACCCCTCCACTTT; cdr3_aa: CASSLGRDNSPLHF; v_call: TRBV7-8; d_call: NA; j_call: TRBJ1-6; clone_size: NA
cdr3_nt: TGTGCCAGCAGCCCTGACAGGGAGGCCTCACCCCTCCACTTT; cdr3_aa: CASSPDREASPLHF; v_call: TRBV7-9; d_call: TRBD1; j_call: TRBJ1-6; clone_size: once
cdr3_nt: TGCGCCAGCAGCCCCCAACAGGGTCTCTGGCATGGCTACACCTTC; cdr3_aa: CASSPQQGLWHGYTF; v_call: TRBV5-1; d_call: NA; j_call: TRBJ1-2; clone_size: NA
cdr3_nt: TGCGCCAGCAGTCCACTCACTCTGAACACTGAAGCTTTCTTT; cdr3_aa: CASSPLTLNTEAFF; v_call: TRBV10-1; d_call: NA; j_call: TRBJ1-1; clone_size: NA
cdr3_nt: TGTGCCAGCAGCTGGGGACAGACGGAAGAGACCCAGTACTTC; cdr3_aa: CASSWGQTEETQYF; v_call: TRBV6-5; d_call: TRBD1; j_call: TRBJ2-5; clone_size: NA
cdr3_nt: TGTGCCAGCTGGATGGGGAGAGGGCCCGAGATGGACACTGAAGCTTTCTTT; cdr3_aa: CASWMGRGPEMDTEAFF; v_call: TRBV27; d_call: NA; j_call: TRBJ1-1; clone_size: NA
cdr3_nt: TGTGCCAGCACCGACCTAGCGGGGGATGAGCAGTTCTTC; cdr3_aa: CASTDLAGDEQFF; v_call: TRBV12-3/TRBV12-4; d_call: TRBD2; j_call: TRBJ2-1; clone_size: once
cdr3_nt: TGTGCCAGCAGTTACTCGGGGGACAGGGGAGAGACCCAGTACTTC; cdr3_aa: CASSYSGDRGETQYF; v_call: TRBV6-5; d_call: TRBD1; j_call: TRBJ2-5; clone_size: NA
cdr3_nt: TGTGCCAGCAGTCCACACGGGACAGCGCCCACTGAAGCTTTCTTT; cdr3_aa: CASSPHGTAPTEAFF; v_call: TRBV7-9; d_call: TRBD1; j_call: TRBJ1-1; clone_size: NA
cdr3_nt: TGTGCCAGCGGACAGGGGGCCGATAATGAAAAACTGTTTTTT; cdr3_aa: CASGQGADNEKLFF; v_call: TRBV2; d_call: TRBD1; j_call: TRBJ1-4; clone_size: NA
cdr3_nt: TGTGCCACCAGCAGAGATATGGCAGGGGGCGCCGAGCAGTACTTC; cdr3_aa: CATSRDMAGGAEQYF; v_call: TRBV15; d_call: TRBD1; j_call: TRBJ2-7; clone_size: NA
cdr3_nt: TGTGCCAGCAGCTTAGATATGACAGACTATGGCTACACCTTC; cdr3_aa: CASSLDMTDYGYTF; v_call: TRBV11-2; d_call: NA; j_call: TRBJ1-2; clone_size: few
cdr3_nt: TGTGCCAGCTCACCCCCGAGCTTAGGGGTATTAGGCTCTGGGGCCAACGTCCTGACTTTC; cdr3_aa: CASSPPSLGVLGSGANVLTF; v_call: TRBV18; d_call: NA; j_call: TRBJ2-6; clone_size: NA
cdr3_nt: TGTGCCAGCTCACCGGCGGGGTATAACTCAGATACGCAGTATTTT; cdr3_aa: CASSPAGYNSDTQYF; v_call: TRBV18; d_call: NA; j_call: TRBJ2-3; clone_size: NA
cdr3_nt: TGTGCCAGTACGGTCACAGGGAGTTCCTACGAGCAGTACTTC; cdr3_aa: CASTVTGSSYEQYF; v_call: TRBV19; d_call: NA; j_call: TRBJ2-7; clone_size: few
cdr3_nt: TGTGCCAGCAGTTTTGTACAGGGAACAGATACGCAGTATTTT; cdr3_aa: CASSFVQGTDTQYF; v_call: TRBV2; d_call: NA; j_call: TRBJ2-3; clone_size: NA
cdr3_nt: TGTGCCAGCAGCTTGGACGACAGGAACTATGGCTACACCTTC; cdr3_aa: CASSLDDRNYGYTF; v_call: TRBV5-6; d_call: NA; j_call: TRBJ1-2; clone_size: NA
cdr3_nt: TGTGCCAGCAGTCAATTTATCCCAATTCCGGGACAGGGCGACTACGAGCAGTACTTC; cdr3_aa: CASSQFIPIPGQGDYEQYF; v_call: TRBV6-6; d_call: TRBD1; j_call: TRBJ2-7; clone_size: NA
cdr3_nt: TGTGCCAGCAGTTTCTTAGCGGGGGGGTTCGAGACCCAGTACTTC; cdr3_aa: CASSFLAGGFETQYF; v_call: TRBV27; d_call: TRBD2; j_call: TRBJ2-5; clone_size: NA
cdr3_nt: TGTGCCAGCAGATTAGACAACATGAACACTGAAGCTTTCTTT; cdr3_aa: CASRLDNMNTEAFF; v_call: TRBV28; d_call: NA; j_call: TRBJ1-1; clone_size: NA
cdr3_nt: TGTGCCAGTAGTATTTTGCAGAATTCACCCCTCCACTTT; cdr3_aa: CASSILQNSPLHF; v_call: TRBV19; d_call: NA; j_call: TRBJ1-6; clone_size: NA
cdr3_nt: TGTGCCAGCAGTAAAACGGCAGGGCACACTGAAGCTTTCTTT; cdr3_aa: CASSKTAGHTEAFF; v_call: TRBV28; d_call: NA; j_call: TRBJ1-1; clone_size: few
cdr3_nt: TGTGCCAGCAGCTTCCCAACAGGGGGCACCGAAAAACTGTTTTTT; cdr3_aa: CASSFPTGGTEKLFF; v_call: TRBV5-4; d_call: TRBD1; j_call: TRBJ1-4; clone_size: NA
cdr3_nt: TGTGCCTGGAGTCCAGGGCGGACAGGGGCAAGTCTCCTGCTTGGTGGAAACATTCAGTACTTC; cdr3_aa: CAWSPGRTGASLLLGGNIQYF; v_call: TRBV30; d_call: TRBD1; j_call: TRBJ2-4; clone_size: NA
cdr3_nt: TGTGCCAGCAGTCATAGCGGGGGGGCCGGGGAGCTGTTTTTT; cdr3_aa: CASSHSGGAGELFF; v_call: TRBV3-1/TRBV3-2; d_call: TRBD2; j_call: TRBJ2-2; clone_size: NA
cdr3_nt: TGCAGCGTTGAAGGGCAGGGAGGTACTGAGCAGTACTTC; cdr3_aa: CSVEGQGGTEQYF; v_call: TRBV29-1; d_call: NA; j_call: TRBJ2-7; clone_size: once
cdr3_nt: TGTGCCAGCTCACCTAGCGGAAACTCCTACGAGCAGTACTTC; cdr3_aa: CASSPSGNSYEQYF; v_call: TRBV18; d_call: NA; j_call: TRBJ2-7; clone_size: NA
cdr3_nt: TGTGCCAGCAGTGACCGACAGGGCAATGAAAAACTGTTTTTT; cdr3_aa: CASSDRQGNEKLFF; v_call: TRBV2; d_call: TRBD1; j_call: TRBJ1-4; clone_size: NA
cdr3_nt: TGTGCCAGTAGTATTGCGGAGACGGATCAGCCCCAGCATTTT; cdr3_aa: CASSIAETDQPQHF; v_call: TRBV19; d_call: NA; j_call: TRBJ1-5; clone_size: NA
cdr3_nt: TGTGCCAGCAGATCATCGAGGAGGCACGGGGAGCTGTTTTTT; cdr3_aa: CASRSSRRHGELFF; v_call: TRBV6-5; d_call: NA; j_call: TRBJ2-2; clone_size: few
cdr3_nt: TGTGCCAGCAGCTTAGATTTCCCGGGACAGGAAGCCGGGGAGCTGTTTTTT; cdr3_aa: CASSLDFPGQEAGELFF; v_call: TRBV11-3; d_call: TRBD1; j_call: TRBJ2-2; clone_size: many
cdr3_nt: TGTGCCAGCAGCCCCGTGGGGGGTAGAAACATTCAGTACTTC; cdr3_aa: CASSPVGGRNIQYF; v_call: TRBV5-6; d_call: NA; j_call: TRBJ2-4; clone_size: once
cdr3_nt: TGTGCCAGTACGGATCTAGCGGGGGGGGATGAGCAGTTCTTC; cdr3_aa: CASTDLAGGDEQFF; v_call: TRBV19; d_call: TRBD2; j_call: TRBJ2-1; clone_size: once
cdr3_nt: TGTGCCAGCAGTTCAGGGGGCGCGGGCACCGGGGAGCTGTTTTTT; cdr3_aa: CASSSGGAGTGELFF; v_call: TRBV6-5; d_call: TRBD1; j_call: TRBJ2-2; clone_size: NA
cdr3_nt: TGTGCCAGCACCGGCCAGGAAGGCTATGGCTACACCTTC; cdr3_aa: CASTGQEGYGYTF; v_call: TRBV7-2; d_call: NA; j_call: TRBJ1-2; clone_size: NA
cdr3_nt: TGTGCCACCAGTGATCCGGGACAGACAAATGAGCAGTTCTTC; cdr3_aa: CATSDPGQTNEQFF; v_call: TRBV24-1; d_call: TRBD1; j_call: TRBJ2-1; clone_size: NA
cdr3_nt: TGTGCCAGCAGCTCCGGACTAGCAATCGATACGCAGTATTTT; cdr3_aa: CASSSGLAIDTQYF; v_call: TRBV7-2; d_call: TRBD2; j_call: TRBJ2-3; clone_size: NA
cdr3_nt: TGTGCCAGCAGAAGGGACAGGGTAGCCGAGCAGTACTTC; cdr3_aa: CASRRDRVAEQYF; v_call: TRBV6-5; d_call: TRBD1; j_call: TRBJ2-7; clone_size: NA